This T cell receptor (beta chain) came from a study of blood T cell repertoires in COVID-19. Source study methods: The authors estimated nucleated cell counts from reference gene primer amplification. TCRdb keeps only in-frame clones here, not all; method: immunoSEQ multiplex PCR. The D gene and trimming were derived from the DNA, and the V and J assignments and clone size from that table. This sample has about 110,000 clones, with about two thirds found just once. V shed 0 bases and J shed 0 bases, with 8 bases lying between them. There are 15 residues in the CDR3. Germline values: CDR1 SGHRS, CDR2 YFSETQ.

The TCR sequence derives from a woman aged 40-49 years with acute or convalescent COVID-19. The material sequenced was peripheral blood. The rearrangement joins TRBV5-1 to TRBJ2-3; D is perhaps TRBD1 (5 bases). CDR3 bases: TGCGCCAGCAGCTTGGAGGCAGGGAGCACAGATACGCAGTATTTT. It codes for CASSLEAGSTDTQYF.